This T cell receptor beta chain came from a study of blood T cell repertoires in COVID-19. Study-level information: PBMCs, B-cell-depleted T cells, or T cells were the source of the cDNA or gDNA that made up the material.

This CDR3 is built from 16 residues. The germline CDR1 and CDR2 sequences are MNHEY and SVGAGI. V trimming: 2 bases; J trimming: 8 bases; junction bases outside the gene matches: 12. In the original analysis: The assay estimated nucleated cells by amplifying reference gene primers. TCRdb's table, derived via immunoSEQ multiplex PCR, lists solely in-frame clones and lacks some. V, J and clone size derive from that table, while D and trimming were established from the DNA sequence. The profile shows 280,000 or so clones, around 91% of them singletons. This chain connects TRBV6-5 to TRBJ2-5, with 9 bases fitting TRBD1. This sequence was found in a woman in her sixties with acute or convalescent COVID-19. Source material: peripheral blood. CDR3 sequence: CASSYMGGQGKVTQYF. CDR3 DNA sequence: TGTGCCAGCAGTTACATGGGCGGACAGGGGAAGGTAACCCAGTACTTC.